These 27 T cell receptor beta chains were sequenced from one sample in a study of cytomegalovirus exposure and HLA in healthy donors. The method was immunoSEQ multiplex PCR; TCRdb's version includes in-frame clones alone and lacks a portion of them. The repertoire holds tens of thousands of clones, with more than 70% as singletons. The sequencing sample was made of PBMCs. The receptors stem from a woman aged 18-29 years in good health and CMV-seropositive.

The chain uses TRBV29-1 and TRBJ2-3, with TRBD2 as a possible D gene (5 bases). Trimming stripped 4 bases from V and 1 base from J, with 6 bases between. This CDR3 is built from 12 residues. The V gene's germline CDR1 is SQVTM and CDR2 ANQGSEA. The CDR3 region has the DNA TGCAGCGTTGGGAGGCGCACAGATACGCAGTATTTT. Translated, it gives CSVGRRTDTQYF.

The V and J genes are TRBV6-1 and TRBJ2-5, with D unresolved. Between the trimmed V and J ends, which lost 4 bases and 2 bases, there was a span of 11 bases. Per germline, CDR1 MNHNS and CDR2 SASEGT. The CDR3 is 14 residues long. The CDR3 here is CASSVSGPQETQYF. CDR3 coding DNA: TGTGCCAGCAGTGTATCAGGCCCACAAGAGACCCAGTACTTC.

The chain employs TRBV28 and TRBJ2-7; D call uncertain. Trimming stripped 8 bases from V and 0 bases from J, with 14 bases between. Germline-derived CDR1 and CDR2 are MDHEN and SYDVKM. The CDR3 spans 14 residues. This chain's CDR3 is CASAQWARSYEQYF. CDR3 nucleotide sequence: TGTGCCAGCGCCCAGTGGGCCCGCTCCTACGAGCAGTACTTC.

The chain recombines TRBV9 with TRBJ1-6, with a possible D match to TRBD1 (5 bases). Trimming cost V 3 bases and J 6 bases, with 13 bases left between them. The CDR3 totals 15 residues. Germline lookup yields CDR1 SGDLS and CDR2 YYNGEE. CDR3 protein: CASSERDSANSPLHF. Written as DNA, the CDR3 is TGTGCCAGCAGCGAGAGAGACAGCGCTAATTCACCCCTCCACTTT.

The V call is TRBV6-1, the J call TRBJ2-3; no definite D call. V was clipped by 4 bases and J by 6 bases, with 11 bases between them. Germline CDR1 and CDR2: MNHNS and SASEGT. The CDR3 is 13 residues long. The CDR3 reads CASSAHLTDTQYF. In DNA form, the CDR3 reads TGTGCCAGCAGTGCCCACCTAACGGATACGCAGTATTTT.

The chain joins TRBV4-3 to TRBJ1-6; D remains unclear. From germline, CDR1 is LGHNA and CDR2 YSLEER. The V gene lost 0 bases and the J gene lost 0 bases, with 12 bases spanning the gap. The CDR3 is made up of 18 amino acids. The CDR3 loop is CASSQDQLTSSYNSPLHF. The CDR3 region has the DNA TGCGCCAGCAGCCAAGATCAATTAACTAGCTCCTATAATTCACCCCTCCACTTT.

This chain joins TRBV6-6 and TRBJ2-2; 8 bases are a match to TRBD1. The CDR3 has 15 amino acids. Germline trimming cut 5 bases from V and 7 bases from J; bases unmatched to any gene: 9. CDR1 MNHNY and CDR2 SVGAGI come from the germline V gene (reference sequence). Here the CDR3 reads CASSPGQVWVGELFF. CDR3 DNA sequence: TGTGCCAGCAGTCCGGGACAGGTTTGGGTCGGGGAGCTGTTTTTT.

This clone was picked up a small number of times. This rearrangement joins TRBV28 to TRBJ2-3; D gene uncertain. V lost 4 bases and J 7 bases, leaving 3 bases between the germline ends. This CDR3 region has 10 residues. Germline V gene lookup returns CDR1 MDHEN and CDR2 SYDVKM. The CDR3 DNA sequence: TGTGCCAGCAGTTCCAATACGCAGTATTTT. As protein: CASSSNTQYF.

This clone occurred once. Other DNA sequences in the same sample also yield this CDR3. The rearrangement links TRBV9 to TRBJ1-1; D is unclear. The CDR3 extends over 13 amino acids. Between the trimmed V and J ends, which lost 3 bases and 0 bases, there was a span of 6 bases. Germline V gives CDR1 SGDLS, CDR2 YYNGEE. The DNA of the CDR3 is TGTGCCAGCAGCGGAGGGATGAACACTGAAGCTTTCTTT. This encodes CASSGGMNTEAFF.

The chain employs TRBV5-6 and TRBJ2-5, with D perhaps matching TRBD2 (5 bases). V lost 4 bases to trimming and J lost 4 bases, with 11 bases between them. Germline CDR1 SGHDT, CDR2 YYEEEE. The CDR3 length is 13 residues. Here the CDR3 DNA reads TGTGCCAGCAGCCCAGGAGGAGGAGAGACCCAGTACTTC. Translating it yields CASSPGGGETQYF.

The chain recombines TRBV7-2 with TRBJ2-1; maybe TRBD2 (5 bases). Looked up from germline, CDR1 is SGHTA and CDR2 is FQGNSA. V lost 7 bases and J 5 bases, leaving 12 bases between the germline ends. The CDR3 has 13 residues. The CDR3 nucleotides are TGTGCCAGCACCGCTAGCTTTAACAATGAGCAGTTCTTC. It yields the protein CASTASFNNEQFF.

The chain uses TRBV19 and TRBJ1-1; D uncertain. The V end lost 4 bases, the J end lost 1 base, and 7 bases lay between the germline ends. The CDR3 covers 13 residues. CDR1 and CDR2 (germline): LNHDA, SQIVND (reference sequence). CDR3 bases: TGTGCCAGTAGTACCAGAGGGAACACTGAAGCTTTCTTT. Its translation: CASSTRGNTEAFF. The variable domain in full, completed from reference TRBV19 and TRBJ1-1, reads DGGITQSPKYLFRKEGQNVTLSCEQNLNHDAMYWYRQDPGQGLRLIYYSQIVNDFQKGDIAEGYSVSREKKESFPLTVTSAQKNPTAFYLCASSTRGNTEAFFGQGTRLTVV.

The rearrangement joins TRBV9 to TRBJ2-5; 8 bases agree with TRBD2. The CDR3 sequence is 17 residues long. Germline V CDR1 and CDR2: SGDLS, YYNGEE. V shed 4 bases, J shed 1 base, and the junction held 12 bases outside the gene matches. The CDR3 sequence is CASSPGWAGGLQETQYF. As DNA, the CDR3 is TGTGCCAGCAGCCCCGGGTGGGCGGGGGGCCTCCAAGAGACCCAGTACTTC.

This chain connects TRBV28 to TRBJ2-3, with 8 nucleotides matching TRBD2. Germline trimming cut 3 bases from V and 5 bases from J; bases unmatched to any gene: 13. Germline CDR1 is MDHEN and CDR2 is SYDVKM. This CDR3 comprises 17 residues. CDR3 bases: TGTGCCAGCAGTTTGAGTCAACGGGGGGGCCTCGAAGATACGCAGTATTTT. Encoded protein: CASSLSQRGGLEDTQYF.

The CDR3 DNA reads TGTGCCAGTTCCCAAGGCAGCGGGTATGGCTACACCTTC. This sequence encodes CASSQGSGYGYTF. This chain uses TRBV6-5 with TRBJ1-2; D ambiguous. Germline V CDR1 and CDR2: MNHEY, SVGAGI. This CDR3 spans 13 amino acids. Trimming pared 9 bases from V and 5 bases from J, leaving 16 bases between.

This chain links TRBV7-2 with TRBJ2-7, with TRBD1 matching 8 bases. Germline CDR1 reads SGHTA; CDR2 reads FQGNSA. Unmatched junction bases numbered 8, after V lost 4 bases and J lost 3 bases. This CDR3 spans 15 amino acids. The CDR3 nucleotides are TGTGCCAGCAGCTCAGGGGGCCGGTCACTCTACGAGCAGTACTTC. This translates into CASSSGGRSLYEQYF.

The CDR3 DNA sequence: TGCGCCAGCAGCCAAGACCCCCCCGGGACAGAACAAGAGACCCAGTACTTC. It translates to CASSQDPPGTEQETQYF. This rearrangement joins TRBV4-3 to TRBJ2-5; 7 nucleotides line up with TRBD1. The trim removed 0 bases at V and 2 bases at J, leaving 9 bases unmatched. The germline V gene encodes CDR1 LGHNA and CDR2 YSLEER. This CDR3 region has 17 residues.

CDR3 loop: CASSLTGTANQPQHF. The CDR3 nucleotides are TGTGCCAGTAGTCTCACCGGGACAGCAAATCAGCCCCAGCATTTT. The gene calls are TRBV19 and TRBJ1-5, with 7 bases matching TRBD1. With 5 bases clipped from V and 4 bases from J, the junction kept 8 bases outside the gene matches. This CDR3 region has 15 residues. From germline, CDR1 is LNHDA and CDR2 SQIVND (reference sequence).

V is TRBV6-5 and J is TRBJ1-6; D gene uncertain. With 2 bases removed from V and 7 bases from J, the gap between germline ends came to 12 bases. CDR1 MNHEY and CDR2 SVGAGI come from the germline V gene. This CDR3 is built from 15 residues. CDR3 in DNA: TGTGCCAGCAGTTACGATTCGACGGGAAATTCACCCCTCCACTTT. It is translated as CASSYDSTGNSPLHF.

The chain is built from TRBV19 and TRBJ2-2; 11 bases fit TRBD1. Trimming at V came to 10 bases and at J to 3 bases, leaving 4 bases not matched to a gene. The CDR3 loop spans 14 amino acids. The V gene's germline CDR1 is LNHDA and CDR2 SQIVND (reference sequence). CDR3 protein: CATRDRGDTGELFF. The CDR3 DNA sequence: TGTGCCACCCGGGACAGGGGGGACACCGGGGAGCTGTTTTTT. The variable domain in full, with the rest retrieved from reference TRBV19 and TRBJ2-2, is DGGITQSPKYLFRKEGQNVTLSCEQNLNHDAMYWYRQDPGQGLRLIYYSQIVNDFQKGDIAEGYSVSREKKESFPLTVTSAQKNPTAFYLCATRDRGDTGELFFGEGSRLTVL.

The V gene is TRBV27, the J gene TRBJ1-4; 7 bases align to TRBD1. Trimming at V came to 6 bases and at J to 4 bases, leaving 8 bases not matched to a gene. The CDR3 is 15 amino acids. Germline lookup yields CDR1 MNHEY and CDR2 SMNVEV (reference sequence). This CDR3 is CASSRRDRHNEKLFF. The CDR3 DNA reads as TGTGCCAGCAGCCGGAGGGACAGACATAATGAAAAACTGTTTTTT. Full variable domain (rest looked up from reference TRBV27 and TRBJ1-4): EAQVTQNPRYLITVTGKKLTVTCSQNMNHEYMSWYRQDPGLGLRQIYYSMNVEVTDKGDVPEGYKVSRKEKRNFPLILESPSPNQTSLYFCASSRRDRHNEKLFFGSGTQLSVL.

The chain employs TRBV6-1 and TRBJ2-2; a possible D gene is TRBD1 (5 bases). The ends were cut back, 4 bases at V and 3 bases at J, with 9 bases in the middle. The CDR3 runs 14 residues. Germline CDR1 MNHNS, CDR2 SASEGT. DNA for the CDR3: TGTGCCAGCAGTGCAGGGTTGGACACCGGGGAGCTGTTTTTT. Translation gives CASSAGLDTGELFF.

The V and J genes are TRBV12-1 and TRBJ1-2; the table's D gene call, TRBD1, was not cross checked with the DNA. TRBV12-1 is shown as a pseudogene. The CDR3 spans 15 residues. The CDR3 region has the DNA TGTGCCAGCAGCCCCAGGGGCCGGAATGTCTATGGCTACACCTTC. This encodes CASSPRGRNVYGYTF.

The V and J genes are TRBV15 and TRBJ2-7; TRBD1 matches at 9 bases. The V gene end was trimmed by 0 bases and the J gene end by 3 bases; junction bases not matched to a gene: 12. This CDR3 region has 18 residues. The germline V gene has CDR1 LNHNV and CDR2 YYDKDF (reference sequence). This CDR3 reads CATSRETWLDRGFYEQYF. DNA of the CDR3: TGTGCCACCAGCAGAGAGACCTGGTTGGACAGGGGTTTCTACGAGCAGTACTTC. The full variable domain, in which reference TRBV15 and TRBJ2-7 provide the parts outside the CDR3, is DAMVIQNPRYQVTQFGKPVTLSCSQTLNHNVMYWYQQKSSQAPKLLFHYYDKDFNNEADTPDNFQSRRPNTSFCFLDIRSPGLGDTAMYLCATSRETWLDRGFYEQYFGPGTRLTVT.

V gene TRBV6-6 combines with J gene TRBJ1-2, with 8 bases aligning to TRBD1. V was clipped by 2 bases and J by 7 bases; unmatched bases: 9. The germline gives CDR1 MNHNY, CDR2 SVGAGI (reference sequence). This CDR3 spans 15 amino acids. Written as DNA, the CDR3 is TGTGCCAGCAGTTACCCCGGGCAGGGGGCGTCTGGCTACACCTTC. Its protein is CASSYPGQGASGYTF.

This clone has just a few counts. The V gene is TRBV2, the J gene TRBJ1-1; unclear D gene. The CDR3 is 15 residues long. Trimming shortened V by 1 base and J by 6 bases, and 15 bases separated the two germline ends. Germline-derived CDR1 and CDR2 are SNHLY and FYNNEI. This chain's CDR3 is CASSEEAGGLPEAFF. Here the CDR3 DNA reads TGTGCCAGCAGTGAAGAGGCGGGAGGGTTACCTGAAGCTTTCTTT.

The chain employs TRBV7-7 and TRBJ1-3; 7 bases line up with TRBD1. The junction had 5 bases not matched to a gene; V was cut back by 5 bases and J by 4 bases. The CDR3 runs 14 residues. Germline-derived CDR1 and CDR2 are SSHAT and FNYEAQ (reference sequence). The CDR3 nucleotides are TGTGCCAGCAGCCCGACAGGGTCCGGAAACACCATATATTTT. Protein product: CASSPTGSGNTIYF.